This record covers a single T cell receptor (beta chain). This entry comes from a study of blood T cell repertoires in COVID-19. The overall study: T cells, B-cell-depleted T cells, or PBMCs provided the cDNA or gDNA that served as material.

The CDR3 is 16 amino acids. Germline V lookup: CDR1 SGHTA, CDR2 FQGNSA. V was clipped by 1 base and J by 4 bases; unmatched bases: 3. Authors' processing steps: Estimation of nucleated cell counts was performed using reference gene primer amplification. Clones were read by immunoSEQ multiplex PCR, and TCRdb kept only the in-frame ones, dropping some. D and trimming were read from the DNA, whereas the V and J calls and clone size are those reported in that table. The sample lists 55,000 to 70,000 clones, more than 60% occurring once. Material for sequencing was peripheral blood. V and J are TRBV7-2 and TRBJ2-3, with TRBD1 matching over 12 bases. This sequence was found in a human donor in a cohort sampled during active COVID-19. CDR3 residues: CASSLDWDRGPDTQYF. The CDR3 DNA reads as TGTGCCAGCAGCTTAGATTGGGACAGGGGGCCAGATACGCAGTATTTT.